These 13 T cell receptor beta chains were all obtained from the same sample, sequenced in a study of technical replicates of blood from a handful of donors. The data were produced by immunoSEQ multiplex PCR, yet TCRdb's version contains in-frame clones alone and is incomplete. The repertoire holds about 50,000 clones, with 90% to 96% as singletons. Sequencing input: T cells isolated from PBMCs. The receptors here all came from a human donor in good health.

The gene calls are TRBV7-9 and TRBJ1-4; TRBD1 aligns across 12 bases. J lost 8 bases, V lost 0 bases, and 1 base had no gene match. Per the germline V gene, CDR1 is SEHNR and CDR2 is FQNEAQ (reference sequence). The CDR3 contains 15 residues. The CDR3 DNA sequence: TGTGCCAGCAGCTTAGCGGGGACAGGGGGCGAAAAACTGTTTTTT. Translated, it gives CASSLAGTGGEKLFF.

This CDR3 is CAWRGYGGESTEAFF. Written as DNA, the CDR3 is TGTGCCTGGAGGGGTTATGGGGGGGAGAGCACTGAAGCTTTCTTT. The J gene is TRBJ1-1, the V gene TRBV30; TRBD1 is a possible D gene (5 bases). There are 15 residues in the CDR3. Germline assignment: CDR1 GTSNPN and CDR2 SVGIG (reference sequence). The V and J ends lost 3 bases and 4 bases respectively, with 18 bases between them.

The chain combines TRBV6-1 with TRBJ1-1; 7 nucleotides align to TRBD1. Germline V lookup: CDR1 MNHNS, CDR2 SASEGT. V lost 3 bases and J lost 0; bases outside the gene matches: 7. CDR3 length: 16 amino acids. Here the CDR3 reads CASSELPGQMNTEAFF. The CDR3 bases are TGTGCCAGCAGTGAGCTTCCGGGACAGATGAACACTGAAGCTTTCTTT.

This clone was recorded only once. The chain joins TRBV9 to TRBJ1-4; 7 bases map to TRBD1. Germline CDR1 SGDLS, CDR2 YYNGEE. V dropped 3 bases and J dropped 5; count of bases not matched to a gene: 13. The CDR3 consists of 17 residues. CDR3 in DNA: TGTGCCAGCAGCGCCCTCCCCTGGGACAGCTCAAATGAAAAACTGTTTTTT. Residues: CASSALPWDSSNEKLFF. The full variable domain, its missing parts supplied by reference TRBV9 and TRBJ1-4, is DSGVTQTPKHLITATGQRVTLRCSPRSGDLSVYWYQQSLDQGLQFLIQYYNGEERAKGNILERFSAQQFPDLHSELNLSSLELGDSALYFCASSALPWDSSNEKLFFGSGTQLSVL.

DNA for the CDR3: TGTGCCAGTAGTAGGGGGGGTAAGAACACTGAAGCTTTCTTT. Translated: CASSRGGKNTEAFF. The chain is built from TRBV19 and TRBJ1-1; D is possibly TRBD1 (5 bases). Trimming shortened V by 4 bases and J by 1 base, and 10 bases separated the two germline ends. The CDR3 has 14 amino acids. Per germline, CDR1 LNHDA and CDR2 SQIVND (reference sequence).

The chain is built from TRBV6-5 and TRBJ1-1; D remains unclear. V dropped 6 bases and J dropped 0 bases, with 14 bases sitting between them. The CDR3 sequence is 15 residues long. Germline-derived CDR1 and CDR2 are MNHEY and SVGAGI. CDR3 nucleotide sequence: TGTGCCAGCAGCCCCCGGAGACGGATGAACACTGAAGCTTTCTTT. Protein sequence: CASSPRRRMNTEAFF.

The chain links TRBV25-1 to TRBJ2-1; TRBD2 agrees at 8 bases. V trimming: 8 bases; J trimming: 10 bases; junction bases outside the gene matches: 7. CDR3 size: 12 residues. Germline CDR1 and CDR2: MGHDK and SYGVNS. DNA of the CDR3: TGTGCCAGCGAAGAAGTAGCGGGAGAGCAGTTCTTC. It yields the protein CASEEVAGEQFF.

V usage is TRBV6-5 and J usage is TRBJ2-7; tentative D call: TRBD2 (6 bases). Per the germline V gene, CDR1 is MNHEY and CDR2 is SVGAGI. The CDR3 contains 14 residues. With 3 bases removed from V and 3 bases from J, the gap between germline ends came to 12 bases. The CDR3 is CASSYWGVGYEQYF. CDR3 sequence (DNA): TGTGCCAGCAGTTATTGGGGGGTGGGCTACGAGCAGTACTTC.

The rearrangement uses TRBV14 and TRBJ1-3; D remains unclear. The CDR3 consists of 15 residues. Looked up from germline, CDR1 is SGHDN and CDR2 is FVKESK. The V end lost 0 bases, the J end lost 0 bases, and 6 bases lay between the germline ends. CDR3 protein: CASSQEYSSGNTIYF. The CDR3 nucleotides are TGTGCCAGCAGCCAAGAATACAGCTCTGGAAACACCATATATTTT.

The CDR3 region has the DNA TGCGCCAGCAGCTTGAGAAGGGGGGGAGGGGTGCAAGAGACCCAGTACTTC. It yields the protein CASSLRRGGGVQETQYF. The chain carries TRBV5-1 and TRBJ2-5; D may be TRBD2 (7 bases). CDR1 is SGHRS, CDR2 YFSETQ, per germline. CDR3 length: 17 amino acids. The V gene lost 1 base and the J gene lost 2 bases, with 18 bases spanning the gap.

This chain connects TRBV6-5 to TRBJ1-1, with 12 nucleotides matching TRBD1. V was pared by 10 bases and J by 10 bases, with 13 bases of the junction left unmatched. Germline CDR1 reads MNHEY; CDR2 reads SVGAGI. The CDR3 consists of 14 residues. CDR3 sequence reads: CATRTGTGGDGAFF. In nucleotides, the CDR3 is TGTGCCACCCGGACCGGGACAGGGGGCGACGGAGCTTTCTTT.

The CDR3 spells CASSRSQGGYTF. CDR3 coding DNA: TGTGCCAGCAGTCGATCGCAGGGAGGCTACACCTTC. The chain employs TRBV6-5 and TRBJ1-2; D is possibly TRBD1 (5 bases). The CDR3 spans 12 residues. The V gene's germline CDR1 is MNHEY and CDR2 SVGAGI. Trimming removed 5 bases at V and 8 bases at J, with 12 bases between.

V gene TRBV27 combines with J gene TRBJ1-5; no reliable D call. Germline lookup yields CDR1 MNHEY and CDR2 SMNVEV (reference sequence). The CDR3 is 16 amino acids. Deletions cut 10 bases from V and 6 bases from J, with 25 bases between. As DNA, the CDR3 is TGTGCCACGGAGAGGGCAACAGCCCACGAGGGTCAGCCCCAGCATTTT. Translated: CATERATAHEGQPQHF.